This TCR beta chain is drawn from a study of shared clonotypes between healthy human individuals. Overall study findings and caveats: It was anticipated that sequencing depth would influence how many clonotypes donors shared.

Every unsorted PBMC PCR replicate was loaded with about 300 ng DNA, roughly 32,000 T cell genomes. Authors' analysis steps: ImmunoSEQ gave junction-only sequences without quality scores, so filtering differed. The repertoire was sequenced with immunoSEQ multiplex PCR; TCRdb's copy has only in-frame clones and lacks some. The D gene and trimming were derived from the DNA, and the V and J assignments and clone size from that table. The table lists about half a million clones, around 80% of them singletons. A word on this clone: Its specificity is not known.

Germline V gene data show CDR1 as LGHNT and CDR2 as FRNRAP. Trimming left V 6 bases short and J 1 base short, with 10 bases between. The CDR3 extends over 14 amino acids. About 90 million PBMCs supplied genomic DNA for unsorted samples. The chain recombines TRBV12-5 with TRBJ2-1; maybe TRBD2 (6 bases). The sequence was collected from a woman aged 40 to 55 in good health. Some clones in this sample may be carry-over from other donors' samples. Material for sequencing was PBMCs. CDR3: CASGGGFSYNEQFF. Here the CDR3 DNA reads TGTGCTAGTGGGGGGGGTTTTTCCTACAATGAGCAGTTCTTC.